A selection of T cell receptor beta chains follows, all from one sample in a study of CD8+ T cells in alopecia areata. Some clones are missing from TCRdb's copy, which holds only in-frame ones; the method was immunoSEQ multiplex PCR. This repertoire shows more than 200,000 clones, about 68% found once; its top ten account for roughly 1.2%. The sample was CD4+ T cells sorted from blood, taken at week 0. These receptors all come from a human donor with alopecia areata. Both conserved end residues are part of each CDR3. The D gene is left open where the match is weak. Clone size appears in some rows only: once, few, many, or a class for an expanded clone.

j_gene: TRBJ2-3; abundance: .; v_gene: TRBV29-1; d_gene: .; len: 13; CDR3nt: TGCAGCGTTGAAGAAAACAGGGTGAATACGCAGTATTTT; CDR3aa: CSVEENRVNTQYF
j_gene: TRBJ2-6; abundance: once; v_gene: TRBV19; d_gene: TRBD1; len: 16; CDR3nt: TGTGCCAGTAGTCCCGGACAGGGAAGGGAGGCCAACGTCCTGACTTTC; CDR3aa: CASSPGQGREANVLTF
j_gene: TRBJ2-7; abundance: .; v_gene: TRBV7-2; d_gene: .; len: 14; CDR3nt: TGTGCCAGCAGCGAGATGCCTAGTGCCTACGAGCAGTACTTC; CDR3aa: CASSEMPSAYEQYF
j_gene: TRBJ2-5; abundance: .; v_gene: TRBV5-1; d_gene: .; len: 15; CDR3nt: TGCGCCAGCAGCACTCCCCTCGGAGACAGGGAGACCCAGTACTTC; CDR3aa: CASSTPLGDRETQYF
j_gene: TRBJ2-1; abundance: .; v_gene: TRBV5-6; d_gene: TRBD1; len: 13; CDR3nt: TGTGCCAGCAGCTTGACAGGGGGCCAGGAGCAGTTCTTC; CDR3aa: CASSLTGGQEQFF
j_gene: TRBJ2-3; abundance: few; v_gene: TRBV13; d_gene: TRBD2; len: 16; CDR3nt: TGTGCCAGCAGCTCACTGGGACTAGCGGGGGAAGATACGCAGTATTTT; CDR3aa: CASSSLGLAGEDTQYF
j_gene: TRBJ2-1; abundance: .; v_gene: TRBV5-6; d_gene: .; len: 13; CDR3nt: TGTGCCAGCAGCTCCACAGGGCACAATGAGCAGTTCTTC; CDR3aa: CASSSTGHNEQFF
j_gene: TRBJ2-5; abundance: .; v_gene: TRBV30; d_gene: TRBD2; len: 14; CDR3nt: TGTGCCTGGAGGGGAACCGGGGGGGCAAAGACCCAGTACTTC; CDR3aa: CAWRGTGGAKTQYF
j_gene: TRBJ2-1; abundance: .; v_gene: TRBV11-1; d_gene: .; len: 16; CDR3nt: TGTGCCAGCAGTCTGGAGGCGGCTAGCTCCTACAATGAGCAGTTCTTC; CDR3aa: CASSLEAASSYNEQFF
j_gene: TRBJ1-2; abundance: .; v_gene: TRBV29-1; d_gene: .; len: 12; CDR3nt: TGCAGCGTTGAAGCAGGGGTCTATGGCTACACCTTC; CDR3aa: CSVEAGVYGYTF
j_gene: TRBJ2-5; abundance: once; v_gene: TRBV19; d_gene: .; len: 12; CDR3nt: TGTGCCAGTAGTATGTGGGGAGAGACCCAGTACTTC; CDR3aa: CASSMWGETQYF
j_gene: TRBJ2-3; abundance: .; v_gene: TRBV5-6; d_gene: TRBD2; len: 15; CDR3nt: TGTGCCAGCAGCTATGAGCGGGGGACCACAGATACGCAGTATTTT; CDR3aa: CASSYERGTTDTQYF
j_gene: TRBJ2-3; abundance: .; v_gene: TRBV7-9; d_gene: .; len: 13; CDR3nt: TGTGCCAGCAGCTTGCTGAGCACAGATACGCAGTATTTT; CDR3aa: CASSLLSTDTQYF
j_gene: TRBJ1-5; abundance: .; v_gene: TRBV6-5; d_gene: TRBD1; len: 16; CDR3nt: TGTGCCAGCAGTTCCCTGAGACAGGGCCGTCCCAAACCCCAGCATTTT; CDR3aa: CASSSLRQGRPKPQHF
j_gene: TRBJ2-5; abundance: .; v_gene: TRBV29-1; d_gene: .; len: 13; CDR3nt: TGCAGCATAAGTCGGTTGGCCCAAGAGACCCAGTACTTC; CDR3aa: CSISRLAQETQYF
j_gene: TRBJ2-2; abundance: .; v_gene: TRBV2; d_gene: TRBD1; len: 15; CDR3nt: TGTGCCAGCAGCAACCGGGACAGGGATACCGGGGAGCTGTTTTTT; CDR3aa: CASSNRDRDTGELFF
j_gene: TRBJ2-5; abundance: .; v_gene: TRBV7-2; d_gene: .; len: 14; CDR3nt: TGTGCCAGCAGCTTAGAGGGCAGGCAAGAGACCCAGTACTTC; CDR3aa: CASSLEGRQETQYF
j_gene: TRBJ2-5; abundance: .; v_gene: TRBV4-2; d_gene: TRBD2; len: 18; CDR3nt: TGTGCCAGCAGCCAAGAAGCCCTAGGACGGGGGGGCCTCGGGACCCAGTACTTC; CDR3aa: CASSQEALGRGGLGTQYF
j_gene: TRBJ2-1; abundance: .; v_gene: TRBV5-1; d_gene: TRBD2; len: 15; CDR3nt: TGCGCCAGCAGCTGGTCTAGCGGTACCTACAATGAGCAGTTCTTC; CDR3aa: CASSWSSGTYNEQFF
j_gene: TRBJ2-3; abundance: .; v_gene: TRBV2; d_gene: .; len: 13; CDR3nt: TGTGCCAGCGGCGGACCTAGCACAGATACGCAGTATTTT; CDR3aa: CASGGPSTDTQYF
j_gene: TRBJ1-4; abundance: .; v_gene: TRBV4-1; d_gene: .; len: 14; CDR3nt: TGCGCCAGCAGCCTGACCCCAACGGGGGAAAAACTGTTTTTT; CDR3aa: CASSLTPTGEKLFF
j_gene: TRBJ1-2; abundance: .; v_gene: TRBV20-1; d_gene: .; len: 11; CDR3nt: TGCAGTGCTGGCGGGGGAGCGGGCTACACCTTC; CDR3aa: CSAGGGAGYTF
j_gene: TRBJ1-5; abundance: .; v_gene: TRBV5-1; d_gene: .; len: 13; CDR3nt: TGCGCCAGCAGAAGTGGGGACCAGGAGCCCCAGCATTTT; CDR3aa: CASRSGDQEPQHF
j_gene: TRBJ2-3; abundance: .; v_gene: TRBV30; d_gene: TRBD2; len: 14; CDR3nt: TGTGCCTGCCCGACTAGCGGAACCACAGATACGCAGTATTTT; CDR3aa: CACPTSGTTDTQYF
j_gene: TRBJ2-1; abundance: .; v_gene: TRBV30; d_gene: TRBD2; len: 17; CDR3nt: TGTGCCTGGAGACTAGCGGGGGGGGTTAGCTCCTACAATGAGCAGTTCTTC; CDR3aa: CAWRLAGGVSSYNEQFF
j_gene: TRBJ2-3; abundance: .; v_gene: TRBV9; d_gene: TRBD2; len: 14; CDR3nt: TGTGCCAGCAGCGTTAGCGGGGGCACAGATACGCAGTATTTT; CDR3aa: CASSVSGGTDTQYF
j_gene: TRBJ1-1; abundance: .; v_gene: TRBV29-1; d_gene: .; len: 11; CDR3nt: TGCAGCGTCCACGGTAGTTCCGAAGCTTTCTTT; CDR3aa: CSVHGSSEAFF
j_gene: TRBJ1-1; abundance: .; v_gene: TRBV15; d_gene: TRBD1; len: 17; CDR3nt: TGTGCCACCACCCTGGACAGGGGGCGGGTTAAGAACACTGAAGCTTTCTTT; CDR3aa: CATTLDRGRVKNTEAFF
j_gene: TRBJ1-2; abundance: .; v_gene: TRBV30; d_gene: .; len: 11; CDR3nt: TGTGCCTGGATGTTAGCCTATGGCTACACCTTC; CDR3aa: CAWMLAYGYTF
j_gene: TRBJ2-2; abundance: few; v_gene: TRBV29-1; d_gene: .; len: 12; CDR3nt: TGCAGCTTAGGGCGCGTTAACGGGGAGCTGTTTTTT; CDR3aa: CSLGRVNGELFF
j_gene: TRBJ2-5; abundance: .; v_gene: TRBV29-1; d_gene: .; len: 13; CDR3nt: TGCAGCGTTGAAGAGGAGGGACCAGAGACCCAGTACTTC; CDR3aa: CSVEEEGPETQYF
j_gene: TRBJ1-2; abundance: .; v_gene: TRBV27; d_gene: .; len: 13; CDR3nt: TGTGCCAGCAGTTTAGCGGGATGGGATGGCTACACCTTC; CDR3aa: CASSLAGWDGYTF
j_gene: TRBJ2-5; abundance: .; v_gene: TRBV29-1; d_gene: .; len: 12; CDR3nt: TGCAGCGGGACCCGATCCCAAGAGACCCAGTACTTC; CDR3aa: CSGTRSQETQYF
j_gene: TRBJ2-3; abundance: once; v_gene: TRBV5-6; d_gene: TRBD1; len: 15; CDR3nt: TGTGCCAGCAGCCGGGGGGACAGGGGTTCAGATACGCAGTATTTT; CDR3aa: CASSRGDRGSDTQYF
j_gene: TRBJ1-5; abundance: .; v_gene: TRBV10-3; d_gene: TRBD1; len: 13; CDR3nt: TGTGCCATCGGCCGGGACAGGATTGGGCCCCAGCATTTT; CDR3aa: CAIGRDRIGPQHF
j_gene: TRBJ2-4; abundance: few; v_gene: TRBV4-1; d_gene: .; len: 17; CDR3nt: TGCGCCAGCAGCCAAGGATCGGGACTCGGGGCCAAAAACATTCAGTACTTC; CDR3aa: CASSQGSGLGAKNIQYF